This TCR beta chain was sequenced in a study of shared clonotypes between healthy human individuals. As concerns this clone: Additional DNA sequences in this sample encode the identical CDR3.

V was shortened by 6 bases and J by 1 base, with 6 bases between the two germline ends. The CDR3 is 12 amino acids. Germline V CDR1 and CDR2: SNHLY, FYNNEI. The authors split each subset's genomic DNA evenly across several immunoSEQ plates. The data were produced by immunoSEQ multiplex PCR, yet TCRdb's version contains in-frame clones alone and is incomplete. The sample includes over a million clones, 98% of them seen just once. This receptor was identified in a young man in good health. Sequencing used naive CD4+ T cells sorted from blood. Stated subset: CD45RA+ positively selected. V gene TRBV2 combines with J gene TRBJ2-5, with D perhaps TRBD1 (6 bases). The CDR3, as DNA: TGTGCCAGCAGCAGGGGCCAAGAGACCCAGTACTTC. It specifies CASSRGQETQYF.